This T cell receptor (beta chain) was sequenced for a study of T cell repertoires in cytomegalovirus infection. Study as a whole: Newly reported HLA-C-restricted and thoroughly characterized HLA-B-restricted CMV epitopes were employed. Public TCR beta signatures marked donors with CMV infection and the matching HLA. General observations from the study: Identification of carriers of CMV plus the relevant HLA was achieved through cumulative public TCR beta family frequency. In two of eight donors, the top clonotype was HLA-C-restricted CMV-specific.

TCRdb re-analysed the reads in MiXCR, keeping a single row per CDR3 protein. Of hundreds of thousands of distinct CDR3 sequences listed, under 55% are singletons. Trimming took 5 bases from V and 8 from J; bases not matched to a gene: 9. Germline V gene lookup returns CDR1 DFQATT and CDR2 SNEGSKA (reference sequence). CDR3 length: 15 amino acids. For this clonotype: Antigen unknown.

The TCR originated in a human donor in good health (CMV status not recorded). Some clones in this sample may be carry-over from other donors' samples. Material: cultured PBMCs, obtained from culture after CMV antigen stimulation. This chain connects TRBV20-1 to TRBJ2-3; 14 bases fit TRBD2. In nucleotides, the CDR3 is TGCAGTGCTGGGGGACTAGCGGGGGCCCCGGGTACGCAGTATTTT. Translating gives CSAGGLAGAPGTQYF.